This is a list of T cell receptor beta chains from one sample in a study of blood T cell repertoires in COVID-19. Assay: immunoSEQ multiplex PCR; the TCRdb copy retains only in-frame clones and omits some. The table includes some 160,000 clones, just under 80% detected once. The sample comprised peripheral blood. These receptors were obtained from a woman at least 80 years old with acute or convalescent COVID-19. Both conserved end residues are part of each CDR3. The D gene is left open where the match is weak. Not all rows give a size; the values are once, few, many and, for expanded clones, a class.

CDR3 length: 15; V gene: TRBV29-1; clone size: once; J gene: TRBJ2-4; D gene: TRBD2; CDR3 DNA: TGCAGCGTTGAATTGGGACTAGCGGGGAAAAACATTCAGTACTTC; CDR3 protein: CSVELGLAGKNIQYF
CDR3 length: 16; V gene: TRBV5-1; clone size: .; J gene: TRBJ1-2; D gene: .; CDR3 DNA: TGCGCCAGCAGCTTGGGGGGCGCATATTCCAACTATGGCTACACCTTC; CDR3 protein: CASSLGGAYSNYGYTF
CDR3 length: 15; V gene: TRBV28; clone size: once; J gene: TRBJ1-5; D gene: .; CDR3 DNA: TGTGCCAGCAGTCCCGTCCCAGCTTCGGGTCAGCCCCAGCATTTT; CDR3 protein: CASSPVPASGQPQHF
CDR3 length: 12; V gene: TRBV29-1; clone size: .; J gene: TRBJ1-2; D gene: TRBD1; CDR3 DNA: TGCAGCGTCCCGACAGGGTACTATGGCTACACCTTC; CDR3 protein: CSVPTGYYGYTF
CDR3 length: 14; V gene: TRBV6-5; clone size: .; J gene: TRBJ2-7; D gene: .; CDR3 DNA: TGTGCCAGCAGTCCGTCCAGGGGTTCTTACGAGCAGTACTTC; CDR3 protein: CASSPSRGSYEQYF
CDR3 length: 15; V gene: TRBV6-6; clone size: .; J gene: TRBJ1-5; D gene: .; CDR3 DNA: TGTGCCAGCAGTGACCCGGGGGGCTCGCGTGAGCCCCAGCATTTT; CDR3 protein: CASSDPGGSREPQHF
CDR3 length: 15; V gene: TRBV11-2; clone size: once; J gene: TRBJ1-1; D gene: .; CDR3 DNA: TGTGCCAGCAGCTTAGATCGGGGATCAAGCACTGAAGCTTTCTTT; CDR3 protein: CASSLDRGSSTEAFF
CDR3 length: 14; V gene: TRBV6-2/TRBV6-3; clone size: .; J gene: TRBJ2-7; D gene: .; CDR3 DNA: TGTGCCAGCAGCATAGCGGCCTACTCCTACGAGCAGTACTTC; CDR3 protein: CASSIAAYSYEQYF
CDR3 length: 14; V gene: TRBV2; clone size: .; J gene: TRBJ2-3; D gene: .; CDR3 DNA: TGTGCCAGCCTACGGGACACCAGCACAGATACGCAGTATTTT; CDR3 protein: CASLRDTSTDTQYF
CDR3 length: 15; V gene: TRBV13; clone size: .; J gene: TRBJ2-7; D gene: TRBD1; CDR3 DNA: TGTGCCAGCAGCTTGGGCCCGCAGGGGGCGTCCGAGCAGTACTTC; CDR3 protein: CASSLGPQGASEQYF
CDR3 length: 15; V gene: TRBV7-8; clone size: .; J gene: TRBJ2-1; D gene: TRBD1; CDR3 DNA: TGTGCCAGCAGCCACCGGGACAGGGTAAGCAATGAGCAGTTCTTC; CDR3 protein: CASSHRDRVSNEQFF
CDR3 length: 17; V gene: TRBV4-2; clone size: few; J gene: TRBJ1-1; D gene: TRBD1; CDR3 DNA: TGTGCCAGCAGCCCCGGGACAGGGATGCGAGGATCCACTGAAGCTTTCTTT; CDR3 protein: CASSPGTGMRGSTEAFF